The 25 T cell receptor beta chains given below trace back to one sample, sequenced in a study of regulatory T cells in long-lasting Graves disease. Specified time point: persistent/refractory GD, antithyroid drugs over 5 years with positive TRAb. After RNA was extracted from PBMCs, the TCR library was made from it. Assembly of TCR beta libraries relied on iRepertoire HTBI primers together with Arm-PCR of CDR3 regions. MiXCR, applied by TCRdb to the multiplex PCR reads, yields one record per CDR3 protein. The sample includes roughly 400,000 distinct CDR3 sequences, less than 25% of them seen just once. Material: peripheral blood mononuclear cells (PBMCs), obtained when the disease was refractory, from a patient treated with antithyroid drugs. These TCRs come from a female donor with Graves disease.

The chain joins TRBV7-8 to TRBJ2-7; D possibly uses TRBD1 or TRBD2 (5 bases each). CDR1 and CDR2 (germline): SGHVS, FQNEAQ. The CDR3 length is 15 residues. Between the trimmed V and J ends, which lost 2 bases and 1 base, there was a span of 12 bases. The CDR3 sequence is CASSLRPGPSYEQYF. CDR3 nucleotides: TGTGCCAGCAGCTTAAGGCCGGGACCTTCCTACGAGCAGTACTTC.

Only a few counts were recorded for this clonotype. This chain uses TRBV6-2 or TRBV6-3 with TRBJ2-1; D ambiguous. V was trimmed by 3 bases and J by 0 bases, leaving 27 bases between them. The CDR3 consists of 21 residues. Germline CDR1 reads MNHEY; CDR2 reads SVGEGT. CDR3 in DNA: TGTGCCAGCAGTTATTGGCCCCTAAGAGAGCGCGGACCGAGCTCCTACAATGAGCAGTTCTTC. Translating gives CASSYWPLRERGPSSYNEQFF.

A remark on this clonotype: Being one base from a much bigger clone, this may be a read error. The genes are TRBV6-5 and TRBJ1-5; D call uncertain. Looked up from germline, CDR1 is MNHEY and CDR2 is SVGAGI. The CDR3 spans 15 residues. The CDR3 protein is CTSSYMSRSNQPQHF. CDR3 bases: TGTACCAGCAGTTATATGTCTCGGAGCAATCAGCCCCAGCATTTT.

Here the CDR3 reads CASSYITGTPFSEAFF. The DNA of the CDR3 is TGTGCCAGCAGTTACATCACCGGGACACCCTTCTCGGAAGCTTTCTTT. The chain has TRBV6-5 and TRBJ1-1; D perhaps matches TRBD1 (6 bases). The CDR3 sequence is 16 residues long. Germline CDR1 MNHEY, CDR2 SVGAGI. V shed 2 bases and J shed 8 bases, with 21 bases lying between them.

A few counts support this clonotype. The V gene is TRBV19, the J gene TRBJ2-1; 7 positions match TRBD1. This CDR3 contains 13 residues. Germline loops: CDR1 LNHDA, CDR2 SQIVND (reference sequence). V trimming: 3 bases; J trimming: 7 bases; junction bases outside the gene matches: 3. CDR3 sequence: CASSMGQPNEQFF. CDR3 coding DNA: TGTGCCAGTAGTATGGGACAGCCGAATGAGCAGTTCTTC.

This clonotype was seen only a few times. The rearrangement links TRBV5-5 to TRBJ2-4; D is ambiguous. Germline V gene sequence: CDR1 SGHKS, CDR2 YYEKEE (reference sequence). Trimming shortened V by 2 bases and J by 8 bases, and 17 bases separated the two germline ends. The CDR3 is 15 amino acids. The CDR3, as DNA: TGTGCCAGCAGCTTATTGTTTGCTACGAAGGACATTCAGTACTTC. It translates to CASSLLFATKDIQYF.

The genes are TRBV6-1 and TRBJ1-2; 9 nucleotides match TRBD1. The germline CDR1 and CDR2 sequences are MNHNS and SASEGT. The CDR3 runs 13 residues. V was pared by 4 bases and J by 8 bases, with 5 bases of the junction left unmatched. CDR3 bases: TGTGCCAGCAGTGCGACAGGGGGAGAAGGCTACACCTTC. Amino acid sequence: CASSATGGEGYTF.

This clonotype was seen just once. V gene TRBV6-5 combines with J gene TRBJ1-4; D is perhaps TRBD1 (5 bases). V lost 0 bases and J lost 4, with 18 bases in between. CDR3 length equals 18 residues. CDR1 is MNHEY, CDR2 SVGAGI, per germline. The CDR3 region has the DNA TGTGCCAGCAGTTACTCGACCATTCTAGGGGAGGGTAATGAAAAACTGTTTTTT. This sequence encodes CASSYSTILGEGNEKLFF.

The sample holds many counts of this clonotype. V is TRBV7-9 and J is TRBJ2-7, with 11 bases aligning to TRBD1. The CDR3 consists of 13 residues. V lost 6 bases and J lost 5; bases outside the gene matches: 3. Germline V gene sequence: CDR1 SEHNR, CDR2 FQNEAQ (reference sequence). The CDR3 loop reads CASSWDRGNEQYF. CDR3 nucleotide sequence: TGTGCCAGCAGTTGGGACAGGGGGAACGAGCAGTACTTC.

The J gene is TRBJ2-3, the V gene TRBV20-1; 13 nucleotides line up with TRBD2. Per the germline V gene, CDR1 is DFQATT and CDR2 is SNEGSKA (reference sequence). This CDR3 is built from 16 residues. J lost 0 bases, V lost 5 bases, and 5 bases had no gene match. The CDR3 DNA is TGCAGTGCTCGGACTAGCGGGAGTGCTAGCACAGATACGCAGTATTTT. Translating gives CSARTSGSASTDTQYF.

This clonotype came up many times. The V gene is TRBV18, the J gene TRBJ2-5; TRBD2 matches at 8 bases. V gave up 3 bases and J gave up 5 bases; unmatched junction bases: 17. Germline CDR1 is KGHSH and CDR2 is LQKENI. There are 18 residues in the CDR3. The CDR3 region is CASSPLSGGRRPRETQYF. The CDR3 DNA sequence: TGTGCCAGCTCACCTCTGAGCGGGGGCCGTAGGCCCAGGGAGACCCAGTACTTC.

This clonotype was recorded at least ten times. The chain combines TRBV20-1 with TRBJ2-7; the D gene is possibly TRBD1 (5 bases). V shed 5 bases and J shed 6 bases, with 20 bases lying between them. The CDR3 contains 14 residues. Germline CDR1 DFQATT, CDR2 SNEGSKA (reference sequence). The CDR3 loop reads CSAVPRQTFGEQYF. The CDR3 nucleotides are TGCAGTGCTGTTCCGAGACAGACCTTTGGCGAGCAGTACTTC.

V is TRBV18 and J is TRBJ2-7; TRBD2 aligns across 7 bases. V was clipped by 4 bases and J by 3 bases; unmatched bases: 3. Germline-derived CDR1 and CDR2 are KGHSH and LQKENI. The CDR3 has 13 amino acids. As DNA, the CDR3 is TGTGCCAGCTCACGGGAGGGGATCTACGAGCAGTACTTC. Translation: CASSREGIYEQYF.

This clonotype showed up many times. The chain employs TRBV12-5 and TRBJ1-2; D gene ambiguous. V was pared by 6 bases and J by 7 bases, with 18 bases between. Germline V gives CDR1 LGHNT, CDR2 FRNRAP. The CDR3 is 14 residues long. The CDR3 protein is CASGPGGRVGGYTF. CDR3 coding DNA: TGTGCTAGTGGACCCGGAGGAAGGGTGGGTGGCTACACCTTC.

The J gene is TRBJ2-7, the V gene TRBV29-1; D is possibly TRBD1 (5 bases). This CDR3 comprises 12 residues. Between the trimmed V and J ends, which lost 4 bases and 3 bases, there was a span of 10 bases. Germline loops: CDR1 SQVTM, CDR2 ANQGSEA. DNA of the CDR3: TGCAGCGTTGGTCGGCAGGGCTACGAGCAGTACTTC. As protein: CSVGRQGYEQYF.

V is TRBV28 and J is TRBJ2-1; maybe TRBD2 (5 bases). V was shortened by 4 bases and J by 10 bases, with 8 bases between the two germline ends. CDR3 length: 11 amino acids. Germline assignment: CDR1 MDHEN and CDR2 SYDVKM. In DNA form, the CDR3 reads TGTGCCAGCAGTTCCCCGGGGGAGCAGTTCTTC. Protein product: CASSSPGEQFF.

With respect to this clonotype: One end of the junction varies from germline; a read error may be responsible. For the CDR3, the DNA is TGCAGCGTTGTCCTAGCGGGAGATCGGGAGCAGTACTTT. Translation: CSVVLAGDREQYF. This chain joins TRBV29-1 and TRBJ1-1, with D unclear. Germline CDR1 is SQVTM and CDR2 is ANQGSEA. The CDR3 totals 13 residues.

The chain combines TRBV7-9 with TRBJ2-5; D is possibly TRBD2 (6 bases). The germline gives CDR1 SEHNR, CDR2 FQNEAQ (reference sequence). Between the trimmed V and J ends, which lost 1 base and 1 base, there was a span of 10 bases. The CDR3 runs 15 residues. The CDR3, as DNA: TGTGCCAGCAGCTTAGTTGGCGGGATCCAAGAGACCCAGTACTTC. Its protein is CASSLVGGIQETQYF.

This clonotype was detected only a few times. The chain combines TRBV6-2 or TRBV6-3 with TRBJ2-2, with D perhaps given as TRBD1 or TRBD2 (6 bases each). Germline V gene lookup returns CDR1 MNHEY and CDR2 SVGEGT. This CDR3 has 17 residues. Trimming stripped 7 bases from V and 2 bases from J, with 20 bases between. CDR3 loop: CASKPGEALVNTGELFF. DNA for the CDR3: TGTGCCAGCAAACCAGGGGAGGCTCTTGTCAACACCGGGGAGCTGTTTTTT.

The V gene is TRBV28, the J gene TRBJ2-5, with 10 bases that match TRBD1. With V trimmed by 4 bases and J by 2 bases, 10 bases remained unmatched. This CDR3 comprises 17 residues. Per the germline V gene, CDR1 is MDHEN and CDR2 is SYDVKM. In DNA form, the CDR3 reads TGTGCCAGCAGTTACCCGGGACAGGGGATGTGGCAAGAGACCCAGTACTTC. This gives the protein CASSYPGQGMWQETQYF. Full variable domain (remainder filled in from reference TRBV28 and TRBJ2-5): DVKVTQSSRYLVKRTGEKVFLECVQDMDHENMFWYRQDPGLGLRLIYFSYDVKMKEKGDIPEGYSVSREKKERFSLILESASTNQTSMYLCASSYPGQGMWQETQYFGPGTRLLVL.

This clonotype was recorded many times. The rearrangement links TRBV28 to TRBJ2-2; perhaps TRBD1 as D (5 bases). V lost 6 bases, J lost 8 bases, and 7 bases lay in between. Germline CDR1 and CDR2: MDHEN and SYDVKM. The CDR3 has 11 residues. The DNA for the CDR3 is TGTGCCAGCAGCAGGGTTGGGGAGCTGTTTTTT. This codes for CASSRVGELFF.

This clonotype has just a few counts. The V call is TRBV29-1, the J call TRBJ1-2; TRBD1 might be the D (6 bases). V lost 4 bases to trimming and J lost 4 bases, with 13 bases between them. The V gene's germline CDR1 is SQVTM and CDR2 ANQGSEA. The CDR3 totals 13 residues. CDR3 coding DNA: TGCAGCGTTGTCCTACAGGGTAGCTATGGCTACACCTTC. This encodes CSVVLQGSYGYTF.

This clonotype showed up many times. The chain employs TRBV27 and TRBJ1-6; D is undetermined. This CDR3 has 15 amino acids. Trimming pared 2 bases from V and 7 bases from J, leaving 12 bases between. Germline lookup yields CDR1 MNHEY and CDR2 SMNVEV (reference sequence). CDR3 sequence: CASSLRGVRNSPLHF. DNA of the CDR3: TGTGCCAGCAGTTTAAGAGGTGTTAGGAATTCACCCCTCCACTTT.

This clonotype was counted between two and nine times. This sequence joins TRBV20-1 and TRBJ1-2, with 8 bases that match TRBD1. Germline V gene lookup returns CDR1 DFQATT and CDR2 SNEGSKA (reference sequence). With 6 bases clipped from V and 8 bases from J, the junction kept 8 bases outside the gene matches. The CDR3 length is 12 residues. CDR3 loop: CSAPGGERGYTF. CDR3 in DNA: TGCAGTGCGCCAGGGGGCGAAAGAGGCTACACCTTC.

This clonotype was recorded at least ten times. The V gene is TRBV6-1, the J gene TRBJ1-2, with 7 nucleotides matching TRBD1. The CDR3 length is 17 residues. CDR1 is MNHNS and CDR2 is SASEGT in the germline V gene. The junction had 17 bases not matched to a gene; V was cut back by 5 bases and J by 5 bases. This CDR3 reads CASSPDVARQGTYGYTF. The CDR3 nucleotides read TGTGCCAGCAGTCCCGACGTCGCGCGACAGGGAACATATGGCTACACCTTC.